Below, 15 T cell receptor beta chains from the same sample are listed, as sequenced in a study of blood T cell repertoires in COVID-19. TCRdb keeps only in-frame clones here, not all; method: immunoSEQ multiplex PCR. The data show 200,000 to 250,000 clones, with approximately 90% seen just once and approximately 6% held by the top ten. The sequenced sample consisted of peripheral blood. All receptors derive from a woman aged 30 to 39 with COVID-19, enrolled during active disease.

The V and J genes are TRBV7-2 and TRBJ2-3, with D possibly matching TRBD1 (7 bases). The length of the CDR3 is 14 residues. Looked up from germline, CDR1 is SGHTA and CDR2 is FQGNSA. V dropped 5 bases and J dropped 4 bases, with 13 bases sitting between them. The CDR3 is CASSPARGADTQYF. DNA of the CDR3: TGTGCCAGCAGCCCCGCCAGGGGGGCAGATACGCAGTATTTT.

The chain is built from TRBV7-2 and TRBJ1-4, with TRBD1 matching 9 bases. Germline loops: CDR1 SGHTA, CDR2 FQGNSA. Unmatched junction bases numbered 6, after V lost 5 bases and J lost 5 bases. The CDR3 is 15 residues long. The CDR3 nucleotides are TGTGCCAGCAGCATCAACAGGGGGCGCAATGAAAAACTGTTTTTT. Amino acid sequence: CASSINRGRNEKLFF. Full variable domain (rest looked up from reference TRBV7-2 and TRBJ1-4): GAGVSQSPSNKVTEKGKDVELRCDPISGHTALYWYRQSLGQGLEFLIYFQGNSAPDKSGLPSDRFSAERTGGSVSTLTIQRTQQEDSAVYLCASSINRGRNEKLFFGSGTQLSVL.

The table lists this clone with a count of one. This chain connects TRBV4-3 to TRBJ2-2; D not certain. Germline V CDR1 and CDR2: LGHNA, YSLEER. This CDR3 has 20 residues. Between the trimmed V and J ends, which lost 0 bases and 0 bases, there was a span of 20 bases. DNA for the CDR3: TGCGCCAGCAGCCAAGACTCCCGATACCTGACACCTACGAACACCGGGGAGCTGTTTTTT. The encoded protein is CASSQDSRYLTPTNTGELFF.

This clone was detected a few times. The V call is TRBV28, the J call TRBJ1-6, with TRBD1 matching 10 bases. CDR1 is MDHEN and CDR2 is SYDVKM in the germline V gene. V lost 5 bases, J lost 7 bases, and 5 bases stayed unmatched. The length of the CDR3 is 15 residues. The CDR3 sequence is CASSPLGQGNSPLHF. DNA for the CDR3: TGTGCCAGCAGTCCCCTGGGACAGGGGAATTCACCCCTCCACTTT.

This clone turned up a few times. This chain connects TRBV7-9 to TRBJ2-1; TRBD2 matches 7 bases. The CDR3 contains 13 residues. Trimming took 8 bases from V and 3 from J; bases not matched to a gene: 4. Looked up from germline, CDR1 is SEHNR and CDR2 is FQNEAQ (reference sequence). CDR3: CASGGTNYNEQFF. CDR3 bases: TGTGCCAGCGGGGGGACTAACTACAATGAGCAGTTCTTC.

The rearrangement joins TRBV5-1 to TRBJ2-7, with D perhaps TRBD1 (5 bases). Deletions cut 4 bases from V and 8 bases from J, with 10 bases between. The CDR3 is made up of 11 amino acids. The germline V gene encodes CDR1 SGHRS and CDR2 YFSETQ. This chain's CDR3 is CASSLQEKQYF. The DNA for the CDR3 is TGCGCCAGCAGCCTACAGGAGAAGCAGTACTTC.

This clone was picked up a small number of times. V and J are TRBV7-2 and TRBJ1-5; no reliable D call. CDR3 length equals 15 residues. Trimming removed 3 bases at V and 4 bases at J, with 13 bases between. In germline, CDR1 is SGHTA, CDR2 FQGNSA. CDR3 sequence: CASSFSWEGNQPQHF. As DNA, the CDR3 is TGTGCCAGCAGCTTCTCCTGGGAGGGTAATCAGCCCCAGCATTTT. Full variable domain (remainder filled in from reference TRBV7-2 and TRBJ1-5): GAGVSQSPSNKVTEKGKDVELRCDPISGHTALYWYRQSLGQGLEFLIYFQGNSAPDKSGLPSDRFSAERTGGSVSTLTIQRTQQEDSAVYLCASSFSWEGNQPQHFGDGTRLSIL.

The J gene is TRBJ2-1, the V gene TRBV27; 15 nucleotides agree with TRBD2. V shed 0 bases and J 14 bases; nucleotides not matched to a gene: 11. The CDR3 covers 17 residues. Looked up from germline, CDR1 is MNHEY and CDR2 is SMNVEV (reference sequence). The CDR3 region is CASSLSGGLAGGGEKFF. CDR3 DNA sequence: TGTGCCAGCAGTTTATCGGGGGGACTAGCGGGAGGTGGGGAAAAGTTCTTC.

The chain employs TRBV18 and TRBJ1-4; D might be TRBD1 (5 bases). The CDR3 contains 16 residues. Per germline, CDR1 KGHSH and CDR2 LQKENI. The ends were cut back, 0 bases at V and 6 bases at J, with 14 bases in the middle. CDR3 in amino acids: CASSPPMGRGDEKLFF. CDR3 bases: TGTGCCAGCTCACCACCGATGGGGAGGGGTGATGAAAAACTGTTTTTT.

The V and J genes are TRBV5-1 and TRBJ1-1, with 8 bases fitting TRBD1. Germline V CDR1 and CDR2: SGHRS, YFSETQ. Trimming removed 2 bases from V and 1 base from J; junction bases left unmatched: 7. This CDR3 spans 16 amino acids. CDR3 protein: CASSFGGTGSNTEAFF. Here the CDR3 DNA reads TGCGCCAGCAGCTTCGGGGGGACAGGCTCGAACACTGAAGCTTTCTTT.

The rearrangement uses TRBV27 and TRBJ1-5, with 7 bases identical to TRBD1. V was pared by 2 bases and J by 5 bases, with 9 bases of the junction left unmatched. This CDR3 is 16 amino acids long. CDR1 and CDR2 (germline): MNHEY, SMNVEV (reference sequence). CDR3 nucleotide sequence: TGTGCCAGCAGTTTACGGCCAGGGGGGAACGATCAGCCCCAGCATTTT. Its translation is CASSLRPGGNDQPQHF.

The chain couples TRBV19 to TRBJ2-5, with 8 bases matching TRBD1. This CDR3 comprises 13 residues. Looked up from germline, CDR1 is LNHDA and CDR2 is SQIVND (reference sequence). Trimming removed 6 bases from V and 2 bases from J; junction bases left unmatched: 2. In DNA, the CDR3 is TGTGCCAGTAGCAGGGACAGGCAAGAGACCCAGTACTTC. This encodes CASSRDRQETQYF.

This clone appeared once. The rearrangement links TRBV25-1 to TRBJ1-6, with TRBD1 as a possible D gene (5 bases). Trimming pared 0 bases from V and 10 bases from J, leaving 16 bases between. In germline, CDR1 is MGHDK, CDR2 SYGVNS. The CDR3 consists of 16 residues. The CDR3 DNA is TGTGCCAGCAGTGAATACGTAGGGGTGGGGAGGTCACCCCTCCACTTT. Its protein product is CASSEYVGVGRSPLHF.

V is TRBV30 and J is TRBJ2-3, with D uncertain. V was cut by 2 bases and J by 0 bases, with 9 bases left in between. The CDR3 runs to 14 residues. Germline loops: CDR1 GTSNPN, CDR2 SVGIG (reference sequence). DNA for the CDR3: TGTGCCTGGAGTCAAACGGTGAGCACAGATACGCAGTATTTT. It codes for CAWSQTVSTDTQYF.

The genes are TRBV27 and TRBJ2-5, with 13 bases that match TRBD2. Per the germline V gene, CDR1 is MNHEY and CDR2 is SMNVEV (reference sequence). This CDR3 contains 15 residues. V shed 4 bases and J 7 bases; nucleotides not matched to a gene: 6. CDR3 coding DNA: TGTGCCAGCAGTTCCGGGACTAGCGGGGTAGGGACCCAGTACTTC. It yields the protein CASSSGTSGVGTQYF.